These T cell receptor beta chains were read from a single sample in a study of cytomegalovirus exposure and HLA in healthy donors. Using immunoSEQ multiplex PCR, the repertoire was profiled, and TCRdb retains in-frame clones only, with some absent. Counted here are some 170,000 clones, almost 85% occurring once; the ten biggest clones make up 10%. Sequencing was carried out using PBMCs. Every receptor here comes from a young man in good health and CMV-seropositive. The CDR3 runs from the conserved cysteine through the conserved F or W. The D gene is left open where the match is weak. A clone size is listed for some rows: how often the clone was seen (once, few, many), or a class if it is expanded.

>TRBV27|TRBJ2-7|.|.
CASSPGRTVYEQYF
TGTGCCAGCAGTCCCGGGAGGACAGTATACGAGCAGTACTTC
>TRBV19|TRBJ1-4|.|.
CASTRQGLNEKLFF
TGTGCCAGTACCCGGCAGGGACTTAATGAAAAACTGTTTTTT
>TRBV6-1|TRBJ2-1|TRBD2|.
CASSEGTRSYNEQFF
TGTGCCAGCAGTGAAGGGACTAGGTCCTACAATGAGCAGTTCTTC
>TRBV7-2|TRBJ2-1|TRBD1|once
CASSFSQGNNEQFF
TGTGCCAGCAGCTTTTCACAGGGGAACAATGAGCAGTTCTTC
>TRBV6-1|TRBJ2-7|.|.
CASSEAVGFRGEQYF
TGTGCCAGCAGTGAAGCAGTAGGCTTCCGAGGCGAGCAGTACTTC
>TRBV6-1|TRBJ1-5|TRBD1|.
CASSEEGTGRQPQHF
TGTGCCAGCAGTGAAGAGGGGACAGGGCGACAGCCCCAGCATTTT
>TRBV11-3|TRBJ1-2|.|.
CASSLIGGFGYTF
TGTGCCAGCAGCTTGATCGGGGGTTTTGGCTACACCTTC
>TRBV7-3|TRBJ2-3|.|.
CASSNAPDTQYF
TGTGCCAGCAGCAATGCGCCAGATACGCAGTATTTT
>TRBV9|TRBJ2-3|TRBD2|once
CASSGGLAGITDTQYF
TGTGCCAGCAGCGGTGGACTAGCGGGGATCACAGATACGCAGTATTTT
>TRBV28|TRBJ2-7|TRBD1|.
CASSSLDRANEQYF
TGTGCCAGCAGTTCACTGGACAGGGCGAACGAGCAGTACTTC
>TRBV4-1|TRBJ1-3|.|.
CASSQLGQERRNTIYF
TGCGCCAGCAGCCAACTCGGACAAGAGAGGAGAAACACCATATATTTT
>TRBV6-1|TRBJ1-5|.|.
CASSEQVNQPQHF
TGTGCCAGCAGTGAACAGGTCAATCAGCCCCAGCATTTT
>TRBV7-2|TRBJ2-3|TRBD1|.
CASSPRQGVTSTDTQYF
TGTGCCAGCAGCCCACGACAGGGAGTCACTAGCACAGATACGCAGTATTTT
>TRBV28|TRBJ1-2|.|few
CASSPGQLDYGYTF
TGTGCCAGCAGTCCCGGACAGCTTGACTATGGCTACACCTTC
>TRBV6-6|TRBJ2-1|TRBD1|.
CASSYSGTDGNEQFF
TGTGCCAGCAGTTACTCCGGGACAGACGGGAATGAGCAGTTCTTC
>TRBV5-1|TRBJ2-3|TRBD2|.
CASSLSSGLAVHDTQYF
TGCGCCAGCAGCTTGTCCTCTGGACTAGCGGTACATGATACGCAGTATTTT
>TRBV5-6|TRBJ2-3|TRBD2|.
CASSFRSTSGGSDTQYF
TGTGCCAGCAGCTTCCGGTCGACTAGCGGGGGGTCAGATACGCAGTATTTT
>TRBV19|TRBJ1-1|.|.
CASSILLGSYMNTEAFF
TGTGCCAGTAGTATTCTTCTGGGCAGCTACATGAACACTGAAGCTTTCTTT
>TRBV30|TRBJ2-5|.|.
CAWNTGQETQYF
TGTGCCTGGAATACGGGTCAAGAGACCCAGTACTTC
>TRBV6-5|TRBJ2-2|.|few
CASGKGQNTGELFF
TGTGCCAGCGGAAAGGGGCAGAACACCGGGGAGCTGTTTTTT
>TRBV7-6|TRBJ1-2|.|.
CASSQTTGHGYTF
TGTGCCAGCAGCCAGACCACAGGCCATGGCTACACCTTC
>TRBV11-1|TRBJ2-3|.|.
CASSTLPSAGTDTQYF
TGTGCCAGCAGCACGCTCCCGTCGGCGGGCACAGATACGCAGTATTTT
>TRBV29-1|TRBJ2-1|.|.
CSVERPLSGSYNEQFF
TGCAGCGTTGAGCGACCCCTTAGCGGCTCCTACAATGAGCAGTTCTTC
>TRBV5-1|TRBJ2-1|TRBD1|.
CASSRGQDFYNEQFF
TGCGCCAGCAGCAGGGGACAGGATTTCTACAATGAGCAGTTCTTC
>TRBV29-1|TRBJ2-3|.|few
CSVAQDTDTQYF
TGCAGCGTTGCGCAGGACACAGATACGCAGTATTTT
>TRBV5-6|TRBJ1-5|TRBD1|.
CASSGDRAQPQHF
TGTGCCAGCAGCGGGGACAGGGCTCAGCCCCAGCATTTT
>TRBV30|TRBJ2-7|TRBD2|.
CAWSALAGSYEQYF
TGTGCCTGGAGCGCACTAGCGGGGTCCTACGAGCAGTACTTC
>TRBV29-1|TRBJ2-1|.|.
CSAPAPPSSYNEQFF
TGCAGCGCGCCTGCCCCCCCGAGCTCCTACAATGAGCAGTTCTTC
>TRBV20-1|TRBJ2-7|.|once
CSASPNYEQYF
TGCAGTGCTAGTCCTAATTACGAGCAGTACTTC
>TRBV6-5|TRBJ2-1|.|.
CASSYSPGPNEQFF
TGTGCCAGCAGTTACTCCCCGGGTCCAAATGAGCAGTTCTTC
>TRBV5-1|TRBJ2-2|TRBD2|.
CASSLGLAVANTGELFF
TGCGCCAGCAGCTTGGGACTAGCGGTCGCGAACACCGGGGAGCTGTTTTTT
>TRBV2|TRBJ1-5|.|.
CASVGQPSMEPQHF
TGTGCCAGCGTTGGACAGCCCTCCATGGAGCCCCAGCATTTT
>TRBV5-1|TRBJ1-5|.|.
CASSLGEGGQPQHF
TGCGCCAGCAGCTTGGGTGAGGGTGGTCAGCCCCAGCATTTT
>TRBV7-3|TRBJ2-7|TRBD2|.
CASSPGLAGVGNEQYF
TGTGCCAGCAGCCCAGGACTAGCGGGAGTTGGTAACGAGCAGTACTTC
>TRBV7-6|TRBJ2-7|TRBD1|.
CASSLGGTGYEQYF
TGTGCCAGCAGCTTAGGAGGGACAGGGTACGAGCAGTACTTC
>TRBV28|TRBJ2-5|.|.
CSLTGQETQYF
TGTTCCCTTACAGGACAAGAGACCCAGTACTTC
>TRBV10-3|TRBJ1-2|TRBD1|.
CAISGTGTGLGGDYGYTF
TGTGCCATCAGTGGAACCGGGACAGGGCTAGGTGGGGACTATGGCTACACCTTC
>TRBV28|TRBJ1-1|TRBD1|.
CATSHGGQGGAEAFF
TGTGCCACCTCCCATGGGGGACAGGGGGGTGCTGAAGCTTTCTTT
>TRBV5-4|TRBJ2-7|.|few
CASSPGGGDSYEQYF
TGTGCCAGCAGCCCCGGTGGCGGAGACTCCTACGAGCAGTACTTC
>TRBV7-9|TRBJ1-1|.|.
CASSLSYRRTEAFF
TGTGCCAGCAGCTTAAGTTACCGGCGGACTGAAGCTTTCTTT
>TRBV6-1|TRBJ2-5|.|.
CATSGWKETQYF
TGTGCCACCTCGGGTTGGAAGGAGACCCAGTACTTC
>TRBV27|TRBJ2-7|.|.
CASSWGGTPYEQYF
TGTGCCAGCAGTTGGGGGGGCACTCCCTACGAGCAGTACTTC
>TRBV9|TRBJ2-5|TRBD1|.
CASSGEGADETQYF
TGTGCCAGCAGTGGCGAGGGGGCCGATGAGACCCAGTACTTC
>TRBV11-1|TRBJ2-1|.|.
CASSLAGRTYNEQFF
TGTGCCAGCAGCTTAGCAGGGAGAACCTACAATGAGCAGTTCTTC
>TRBV7-9|TRBJ1-1|TRBD1|.
CASSSGTGRNTEAFF
TGTGCCAGCAGCTCAGGGACAGGAAGGAACACTGAAGCTTTCTTT
>TRBV5-1|TRBJ2-1|TRBD1|once
CASSRDRAGNEQFF
TGCGCCAGCAGCCGAGACAGGGCGGGCAATGAGCAGTTCTTC
>TRBV30|TRBJ2-3|.|.
CAWSGSPADTQYF
TGTGCCTGGAGTGGCTCCCCCGCGGATACGCAGTATTTT
>TRBV6-5|TRBJ1-5|.|.
CASSSRAGGTQPQHF
TGTGCCAGCAGTTCGAGGGCGGGTGGAACTCAGCCCCAGCATTTT
>TRBV5-4|TRBJ1-2|.|.
CASSLGGAAYGYTF
TGTGCCAGCAGCTTGGGTGGCGCGGCTTATGGCTACACCTTC
>TRBV29-1|TRBJ2-2|TRBD1|.
CSVEAGQLNTGELFF
TGCAGCGTTGAAGCGGGACAGTTAAACACCGGGGAGCTGTTTTTT
>TRBV5-4|TRBJ2-6|TRBD2|once
CASSSSPGREGANVLTF
TGTGCCAGCAGCTCCTCCCCCGGGCGGGAGGGGGCCAACGTCCTGACTTTC
>TRBV5-1|TRBJ2-1|TRBD2|.
CASSRGLAASGEQFF
TGCGCCAGCAGCCGGGGACTAGCGGCGAGCGGTGAGCAGTTCTTC
>TRBV4-1|TRBJ1-2|TRBD1|.
CASSRDRDNYGYTF
TGCGCCAGCAGCCGGGACAGGGATAACTATGGCTACACCTTC
>TRBV9|TRBJ1-5|.|many
CASSLEGEPQHF
TGTGCCAGCAGCCTAGAGGGGGAGCCCCAGCATTTT
>TRBV11-3|TRBJ2-3|.|.
CASSLGGGTDTQYF
TGTGCCAGCAGCTTAGGCGGGGGCACAGATACGCAGTATTTT
>TRBV30|TRBJ2-7|.|once
CAWSGQGTYEQYF
TGTGCCTGGAGCGGTCAGGGAACCTACGAGCAGTACTTC
>TRBV9|TRBJ2-1|TRBD1|.
CASSRTGQVYNEQFF
TGTGCCAGCAGTCGTACGGGACAGGTTTACAATGAGCAGTTCTTC
>TRBV30|TRBJ2-3|TRBD1|few
CAWSRTGGATDTQYF
TGTGCCTGGAGCCGGACAGGTGGGGCAACAGATACGCAGTATTTT